Below, one T cell receptor beta chain is given with its context. Antigen unknown. Mismatch with germline at one junction end may stem from a read error. This record belongs to a study of T cell repertoires in cytomegalovirus infection. Study-wide results and limits: Clonotypes of TCR beta that were HLA-C-restricted and CMV-specific dominated the ex vivo response.

MiXCR, run by TCRdb on the reads, gives a single entry per CDR3 protein. The sample gives fewer than 350,000 distinct CDR3 sequences, under 35% of which show up once; around 20% is in the top ten. The sample was cultured PBMCs, taken from culture after CMV antigen stimulation. This sequence originates from a human donor in good health (CMV status not recorded). Some clones in this sample may be carry-over from other donors' samples.

The CDR3 bases are TGTGCCAGCTCCCCCGGGACAGCTACGCAGTATTTT. Encoded protein: CASSPGTATQYF. V gene TRBV27 combines with J gene TRBJ2-3; 7 bases fit TRBD1. The CDR3 runs 12 residues. Germline loops: CDR1 MNHEY, CDR2 SMNVEV (reference sequence).